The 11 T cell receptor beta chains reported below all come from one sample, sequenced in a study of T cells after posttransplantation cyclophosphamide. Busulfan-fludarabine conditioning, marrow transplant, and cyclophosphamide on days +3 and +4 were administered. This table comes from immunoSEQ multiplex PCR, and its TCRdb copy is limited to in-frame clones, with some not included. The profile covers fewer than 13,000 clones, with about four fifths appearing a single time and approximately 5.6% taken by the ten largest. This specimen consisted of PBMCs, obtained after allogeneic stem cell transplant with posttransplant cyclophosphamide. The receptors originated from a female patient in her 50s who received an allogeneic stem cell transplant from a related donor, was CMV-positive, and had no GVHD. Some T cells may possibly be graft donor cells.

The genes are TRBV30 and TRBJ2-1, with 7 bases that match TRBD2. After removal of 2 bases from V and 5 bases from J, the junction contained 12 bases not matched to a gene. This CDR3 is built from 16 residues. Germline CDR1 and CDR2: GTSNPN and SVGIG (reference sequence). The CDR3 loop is CAWSSPGAGVNNEQFF. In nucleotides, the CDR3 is TGTGCCTGGAGTTCCCCAGGTGCGGGGGTGAACAATGAGCAGTTCTTC.

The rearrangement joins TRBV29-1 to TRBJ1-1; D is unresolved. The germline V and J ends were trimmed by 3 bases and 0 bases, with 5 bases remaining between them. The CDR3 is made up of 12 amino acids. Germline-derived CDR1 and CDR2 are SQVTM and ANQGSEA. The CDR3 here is CSVDGVNTEAFF. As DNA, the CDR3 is TGCAGCGTTGACGGTGTGAACACTGAAGCTTTCTTT. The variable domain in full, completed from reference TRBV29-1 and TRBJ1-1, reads SAVISQKPSRDICQRGTSLTIQCQVDSQVTMMFWYRQQPGQSLTLIATANQGSEATYESGFVIDKFPISRPNLTFSTLTVSNMSPEDSSIYLCSVDGVNTEAFFGQGTRLTVV.

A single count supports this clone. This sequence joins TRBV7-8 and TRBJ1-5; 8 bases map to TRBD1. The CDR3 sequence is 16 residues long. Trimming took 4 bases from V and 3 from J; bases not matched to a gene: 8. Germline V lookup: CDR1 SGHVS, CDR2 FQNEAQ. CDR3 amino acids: CASSSGDRSTNQPQHF. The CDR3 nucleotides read TGTGCCAGCAGCTCGGGGGACAGGTCCACCAATCAGCCCCAGCATTTT.

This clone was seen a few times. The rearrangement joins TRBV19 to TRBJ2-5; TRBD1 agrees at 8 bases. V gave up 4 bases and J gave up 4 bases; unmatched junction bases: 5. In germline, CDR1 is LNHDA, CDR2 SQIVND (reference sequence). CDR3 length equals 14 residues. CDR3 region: CASSTDRGGETQYF. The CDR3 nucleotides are TGTGCCAGTAGTACTGACAGGGGTGGAGAGACCCAGTACTTC.

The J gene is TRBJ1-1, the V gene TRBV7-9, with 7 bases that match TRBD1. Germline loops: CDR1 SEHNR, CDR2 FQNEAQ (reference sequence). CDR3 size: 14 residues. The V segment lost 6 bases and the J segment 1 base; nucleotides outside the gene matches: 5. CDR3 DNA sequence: TGTGCCAGCAGGCGGACAGGCCGGAACACTGAAGCTTTCTTT. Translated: CASRRTGRNTEAFF.

In DNA, the CDR3 is TGTGCCAGCAGACCAGACGGGGGCTCCTACAATGAGCAGTTCTTC. Translating it yields CASRPDGGSYNEQFF. The chain recombines TRBV7-6 with TRBJ2-1; a weak D match, TRBD2 (6 bases). Germline V gives CDR1 SGHVS, CDR2 FNYEAQ. V lost 6 bases, J lost 0 bases, and 12 bases lay in between. The CDR3 has 15 amino acids.

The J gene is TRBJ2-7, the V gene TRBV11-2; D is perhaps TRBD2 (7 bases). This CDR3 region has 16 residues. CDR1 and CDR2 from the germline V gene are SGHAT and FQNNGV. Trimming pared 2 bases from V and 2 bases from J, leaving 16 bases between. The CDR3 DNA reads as TGTGCCAGCAGCTTACTGCGAGGCGGGGGCCCCTACGAGCAGTACTTC. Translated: CASSLLRGGGPYEQYF.

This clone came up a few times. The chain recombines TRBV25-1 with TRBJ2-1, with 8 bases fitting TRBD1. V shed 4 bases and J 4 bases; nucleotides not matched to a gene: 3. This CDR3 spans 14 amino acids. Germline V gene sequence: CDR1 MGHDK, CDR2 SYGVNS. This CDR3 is CASSGTGWYNEQFF. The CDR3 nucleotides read TGTGCCAGCAGTGGGACAGGGTGGTACAATGAGCAGTTCTTC.

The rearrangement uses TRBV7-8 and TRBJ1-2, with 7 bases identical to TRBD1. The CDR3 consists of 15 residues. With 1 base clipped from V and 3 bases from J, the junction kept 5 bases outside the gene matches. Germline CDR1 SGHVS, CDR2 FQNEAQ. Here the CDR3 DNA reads TGTGCCAGCAGCTTAGGAAGTCAGGGGGACTATGGCTACACCTTC. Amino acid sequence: CASSLGSQGDYGYTF.

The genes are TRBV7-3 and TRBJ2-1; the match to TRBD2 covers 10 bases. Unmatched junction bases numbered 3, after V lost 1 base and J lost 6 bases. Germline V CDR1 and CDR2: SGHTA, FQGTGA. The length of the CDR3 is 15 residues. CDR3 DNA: TGTGCCAGCAGCTTAAGGAGCGGGGGGGGCAATGAGCAGTTCTTC. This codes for CASSLRSGGGNEQFF.

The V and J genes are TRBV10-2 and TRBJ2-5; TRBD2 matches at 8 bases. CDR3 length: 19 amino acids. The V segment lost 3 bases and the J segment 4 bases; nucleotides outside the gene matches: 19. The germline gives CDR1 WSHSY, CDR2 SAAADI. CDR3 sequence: CASSDTLSGGALRSETQYF. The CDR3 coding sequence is TGCGCCAGCAGTGACACGTTGAGCGGGGGAGCCCTAAGGTCAGAGACCCAGTACTTC.